One sample yielded the 19 T cell receptor beta chains listed below, sequenced in a study of shared clonotypes between healthy human individuals. Sequenced by immunoSEQ multiplex PCR; TCRdb stores in-frame clones only, minus some. Of fewer than 500,000 clones listed, around 79% were seen once; the top ten hold 12%. Sequenced input: PBMCs. The receptors derive from a woman aged 40 to 49 in good health. Some clones in this sample may be carry-over from other donors' samples.

The chain has TRBV6-6 and TRBJ2-7; D not resolved. Germline CDR1 MNHNY, CDR2 SVGAGI (reference sequence). Trimming stripped 6 bases from V and 7 bases from J, with 10 bases between. The CDR3 contains 11 residues. CDR3 bases: TGTGCCAGCAGGACCTTTGGGGAGCAGTACTTC. Its translation is CASRTFGEQYF.

The V and J genes are TRBV6-1 and TRBJ1-1; D call uncertain. There are 13 residues in the CDR3. Germline assignment: CDR1 MNHNS and CDR2 SASEGT. Trimming took 4 bases from V and 3 from J, leaving 9 bases between them. Here the CDR3 reads CASSARSDTEAFF. In nucleotides, the CDR3 is TGTGCCAGCAGTGCCCGTTCGGACACTGAAGCTTTCTTT.

This clone was recorded a few times. The chain has TRBV4-2 and TRBJ1-1, with D uncertain. The CDR3 runs to 14 residues. Trimming cost V 0 bases and J 4 bases, with 9 bases left between them. CDR1 LGHNA and CDR2 YNFKEQ come from the germline V gene. CDR3 nucleotide sequence: TGTGCCAGCAGCCAAGAACAACTGGGCACTGAAGCTTTCTTT. It is translated as CASSQEQLGTEAFF.

V usage is TRBV7-6 and J usage is TRBJ2-2; 7 bases align to TRBD1. The CDR3 sequence is 14 residues long. The trim removed 8 bases at V and 5 bases at J, leaving 8 bases unmatched. Germline CDR1 and CDR2: SGHVS and FNYEAQ. The CDR3 nucleotides are TGTGCCAGCGAGAGAGGGGGCCATACCGGGGAGCTGTTTTTT. Translated, it gives CASERGGHTGELFF.

The rearrangement links TRBV27 to TRBJ2-3; 7 bases match TRBD1. CDR1 MNHEY and CDR2 SMNVEV come from the germline V gene (reference sequence). The CDR3 consists of 14 residues. The V gene end was trimmed by 6 bases and the J gene end by 8 bases; junction bases not matched to a gene: 11. The CDR3 here is CASREGQVVGTQYF. Written as DNA, the CDR3 is TGTGCCAGCAGGGAAGGACAGGTAGTCGGTACGCAGTATTTT.

This sequence joins TRBV5-4 and TRBJ2-3; a possible D gene is TRBD1 (6 bases). The germline CDR1 and CDR2 sequences are SGHNT and YYREEE (reference sequence). Between the trimmed V and J ends, which lost 0 bases and 5 bases, there was a span of 10 bases. This CDR3 contains 14 residues. The CDR3 protein is CASSLGQALDTQYF. In DNA form, the CDR3 reads TGTGCCAGCAGCTTGGGACAGGCTCTAGATACGCAGTATTTT.

This clone was observed once. The chain employs TRBV14 and TRBJ2-1; TRBD1 aligns across 9 bases. Germline trimming cut 2 bases from V and 7 bases from J; bases unmatched to any gene: 3. CDR3 size: 14 residues. CDR1 is SGHDN and CDR2 is FVKESK in the germline V gene. The chain's CDR3 is CASSQWDRANEQFF. CDR3 coding DNA: TGTGCCAGCAGCCAATGGGACAGGGCTAATGAGCAGTTCTTC.

The chain carries TRBV28 and TRBJ1-1; D not resolved. This CDR3 is 14 amino acids long. The V gene lost 8 bases and the J gene lost 2 bases, with 15 bases spanning the gap. The germline V gene has CDR1 MDHEN and CDR2 SYDVKM. The CDR3 bases are TGTGCCAGCCACCCCGGTCAGGCCAACACTGAAGCTTTCTTT. Translated: CASHPGQANTEAFF.

This rearrangement joins TRBV19 to TRBJ1-1, with D uncertain. Germline CDR1 and CDR2: LNHDA and SQIVND (reference sequence). The germline V and J ends were trimmed by 5 bases and 0 bases, with 7 bases remaining between them. This CDR3 is 13 amino acids long. The CDR3 here is CASSFSMNTEAFF. The CDR3 region has the DNA TGTGCCAGTAGTTTCTCTATGAACACTGAAGCTTTCTTT.

For this clone: A read error is the likely source, as a far larger clone sits one nucleotide away. The sample contains more than one DNA sequence encoding this CDR3. The rearrangement links TRBV6-5 to TRBJ2-7, with 9 bases fitting TRBD2. The length of the CDR3 is 15 residues. Germline trimming cut 6 bases from V and 3 bases from J; bases unmatched to any gene: 9. Germline-derived CDR1 and CDR2 are MNHEY and SVGAGI. CDR3 sequence: CASSYSPSGNYEQYF. The CDR3 bases are TGTGCCAGCAGCTATTCGCCTAGCGGGAACTACGAGCAGTACTTC.

The genes are TRBV18 and TRBJ2-7, with D perhaps matching TRBD1 or TRBD2 (6 bases each). The CDR3 runs to 16 residues. Trimming left V 3 bases short and J 0 bases short, with 15 bases between. CDR1 is KGHSH and CDR2 is LQKENI in the germline V gene. CDR3 sequence reads: CASSPFVGGSSYEQYF. The CDR3 bases are TGTGCCAGCTCACCCTTTGTGGGGGGCAGCTCCTACGAGCAGTACTTC.

This clone appeared once. This chain uses TRBV9 with TRBJ2-7; TRBD2 aligns across 9 bases. Germline lookup yields CDR1 SGDLS and CDR2 YYNGEE. V shed 2 bases, J shed 6 bases, and the junction held 9 bases outside the gene matches. This CDR3 is built from 15 residues. The CDR3 sequence is CASSVGGRGLSEQYF. CDR3 coding DNA: TGTGCCAGCAGCGTGGGCGGGAGGGGTTTGAGCGAGCAGTACTTC.

The chain is built from TRBV4-1 and TRBJ1-4, with 11 positions matching TRBD1. The length of the CDR3 is 16 residues. CDR1 and CDR2 from the germline V gene are MGHRA and YSYEKL. J lost 11 bases, V lost 0 bases, and 8 bases had no gene match. The chain's CDR3 is CASSQERTGGAEKLFF. Written as DNA, the CDR3 is TGCGCCAGCAGCCAAGAGAGGACAGGGGGCGCGGAGAAACTGTTTTTT.

The chain links TRBV5-7 to TRBJ2-1; TRBD2 is a possible D gene (6 bases). TRBV5-7 is annotated as an ORF whose role is uncertain. The CDR3 runs 19 residues. V gave up 0 bases and J gave up 6 bases, with 25 bases separating them. The CDR3 DNA follows: TGTGCCAGCAGCTTGGAAGGGAGGAGCCTTGCTACTATGATCAATGAGCAGTTCTTC. Its translation is CASSLEGRSLATMINEQFF.

The CDR3 coding sequence is TGCGCCAGCAGTGACCTCAGGGGTGCCAAAAACATTCAGTACTTC. Translation gives CASSDLRGAKNIQYF. The chain uses TRBV10-2 and TRBJ2-4, with D possibly being TRBD1 (6 bases). The CDR3 consists of 15 residues. Germline lookup yields CDR1 WSHSY and CDR2 SAAADI. Trimming took off 3 bases at V and 1 base at J, with 10 bases between the two ends.

V gene TRBV7-8 combines with J gene TRBJ2-1; 7 bases map to TRBD2. The germline gives CDR1 SGHVS, CDR2 FQNEAQ. CDR3 length: 15 amino acids. V was clipped by 1 base and J by 0 bases; unmatched bases: 0. The CDR3 reads CASSLGGGSYNEQFF. The CDR3 region has the DNA TGTGCCAGCAGCTTAGGCGGGGGCTCCTACAATGAGCAGTTCTTC.

This clone was counted a few times. The chain has TRBV9 and TRBJ2-7; 7 bases match TRBD1. CDR3 size: 14 residues. Germline CDR1 reads SGDLS; CDR2 reads YYNGEE. The ends lost 0 bases at V and 7 bases at J; junction bases unmatched: 7. The DNA for the CDR3 is TGTGCCAGCAGCGTAGGTTGGCTGGGACAGGAGCAGTACTTC. This codes for CASSVGWLGQEQYF.

The V and J genes are TRBV28 and TRBJ2-3; D not resolved. The CDR3 is made up of 15 amino acids. Germline CDR1 and CDR2: MDHEN and SYDVKM. V lost 5 bases to trimming and J lost 1 base, with 13 bases between them. CDR3 nucleotides: TGTGCCAGCAGTGCTGATAGCTTGGGCACAGATACGCAGTATTTT. This sequence encodes CASSADSLGTDTQYF.

This chain connects TRBV11-1 to TRBJ2-1; D ambiguous. Germline V lookup: CDR1 SGHAT, CDR2 FQDESV (reference sequence). V was cut by 0 bases and J by 2 bases, with 5 bases left in between. The CDR3 has 14 residues. CDR3 coding DNA: TGTGCCAGCAGCTTAGCGCGAGCCTACAATGAGCAGTTCTTC. Protein product: CASSLARAYNEQFF. The variable domain in full, with the rest retrieved from reference TRBV11-1 and TRBJ2-1, is EAEVAQSPRYKITEKSQAVAFWCDPISGHATLYWYRQILGQGPELLVQFQDESVVDDSQLPKDRFSAERLKGVDSTLKIQPAELGDSAMYLCASSLARAYNEQFFGPGTRLTVL.